This T cell receptor (beta chain) is from a study of TIL therapy for anti-PD-1-resistant metastatic lung cancer. General observations from the study: Treatment-naive, never-smoker and oncogene-addicted patients were overrepresented in this highly selected cohort.

This clone was detected only a few times. What it binds is unknown. The time point denotes: pre-treatment sample, taken before nivolumab and TIL therapy. The libraries were made with immunoSEQ v3. The repertoire was sequenced with immunoSEQ multiplex PCR; TCRdb's copy has only in-frame clones and lacks some. Here the sample spans 30,000 to 45,000 clones, less than 75% being singletons. The TCR was taken from a person aged 30 to 80 with non-small cell lung cancer. Sequenced material: blood, taken at baseline.

CDR3 bases: TGCGCCAGCAGCTTGTCAAGTCTCGGAAACACCATATATTTT. Translated, it gives CASSLSSLGNTIYF. The V gene is TRBV5-1, the J gene TRBJ1-3; D not resolved. The CDR3 runs 14 residues. V lost 1 base and J lost 4, with 9 bases in between. Germline V gene sequence: CDR1 SGHRS, CDR2 YFSETQ.